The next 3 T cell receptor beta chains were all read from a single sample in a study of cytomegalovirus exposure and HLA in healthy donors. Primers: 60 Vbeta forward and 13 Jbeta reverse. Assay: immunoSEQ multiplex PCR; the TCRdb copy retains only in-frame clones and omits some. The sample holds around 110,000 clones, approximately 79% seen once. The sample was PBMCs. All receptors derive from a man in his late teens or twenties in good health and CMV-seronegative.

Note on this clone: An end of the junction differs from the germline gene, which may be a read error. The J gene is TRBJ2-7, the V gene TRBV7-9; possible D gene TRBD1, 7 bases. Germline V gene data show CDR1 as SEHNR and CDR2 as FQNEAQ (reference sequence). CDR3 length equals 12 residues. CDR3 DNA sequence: TGTTCCAGCAGGAGGGACAGCTTGGGGCAGTACTTC. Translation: CSSRRDSLGQYF.

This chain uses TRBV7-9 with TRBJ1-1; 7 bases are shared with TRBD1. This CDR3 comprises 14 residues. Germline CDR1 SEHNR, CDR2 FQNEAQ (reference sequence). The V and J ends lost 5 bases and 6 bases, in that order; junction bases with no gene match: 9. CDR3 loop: CASSQLNRGAEAFF. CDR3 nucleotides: TGTGCCAGCAGCCAACTCAACAGGGGAGCTGAAGCTTTCTTT.

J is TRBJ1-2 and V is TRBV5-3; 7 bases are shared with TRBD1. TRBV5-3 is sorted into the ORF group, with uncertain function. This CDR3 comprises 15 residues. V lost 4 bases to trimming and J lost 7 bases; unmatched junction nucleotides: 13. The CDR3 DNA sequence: TGTGCCAGAAGCATAAGACAGGGAGTCCTTTGTGGCTACACCTTC. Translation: CARSIRQGVLCGYTF.